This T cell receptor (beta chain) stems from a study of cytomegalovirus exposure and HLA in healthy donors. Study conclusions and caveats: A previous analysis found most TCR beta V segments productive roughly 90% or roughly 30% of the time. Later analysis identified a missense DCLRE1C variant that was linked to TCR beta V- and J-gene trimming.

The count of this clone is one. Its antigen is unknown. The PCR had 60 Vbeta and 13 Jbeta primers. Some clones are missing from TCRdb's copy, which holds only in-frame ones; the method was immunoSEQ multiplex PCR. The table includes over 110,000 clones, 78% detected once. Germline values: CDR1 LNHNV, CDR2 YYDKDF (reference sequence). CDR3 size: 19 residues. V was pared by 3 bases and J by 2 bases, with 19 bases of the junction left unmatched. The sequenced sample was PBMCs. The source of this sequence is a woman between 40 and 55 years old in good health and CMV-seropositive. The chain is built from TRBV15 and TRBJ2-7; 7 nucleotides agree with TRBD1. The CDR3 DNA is TGTGCCACCAGCAGGAGGGTGACAGAGGGGGCCATGAGGACCTACGAGCAGTACTTC. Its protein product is CATSRRVTEGAMRTYEQYF.